This record looks at one T cell receptor beta chain sequence and its context. Its antigen is currently unknown. This specimen belongs to a study of T cell responses to AZD1222 COVID-19 vaccine. Study-wide background: The analysis combined second doses at about 4 or about 12 weeks.

Per the germline V gene, CDR1 is LGHDT and CDR2 is YNNKEL (reference sequence). This CDR3 spans 13 amino acids. Trimming took 0 bases from V and 5 from J, leaving 8 bases between them. TCRdb keeps only in-frame clones here, not all; method: immunoSEQ multiplex PCR. The table lists some 71,000 clones, roughly 89% of them singletons. Points from the study as a whole: Spike-specific TCRs gained breadth and depth after people received two AZD1222 doses. Seropositive at baseline were only a handful of AZD1222 recipients. Females made up more of the donors, who were largely white British, and clonal diversity may have come out too low.

Sequenced here: peripheral blood, sampled on day 0 of AZD1222 vaccination. The genes are TRBV3-1 (or the pseudogene TRBV3-2) and TRBJ2-7; no clear D gene. The TCR originated in an adult in good health. The CDR3 nucleotides read TGTGCCAGCAGCCAAGATCGGTTTAACGAGCAGTACTTC. This gives the protein CASSQDRFNEQYF.